This T cell receptor (beta chain) was recovered during a study of blood T cell repertoires in COVID-19. With 4 bases clipped from V and 2 bases from J, the junction kept 3 bases outside the gene matches. The CDR3 contains 15 residues. The germline CDR1 and CDR2 sequences are SGHRS and YFSETQ. This table comes from immunoSEQ multiplex PCR, and its TCRdb copy is limited to in-frame clones, with some not included. The sample lists around 230,000 clones, about 82% occurring once. The sample consisted of peripheral blood. This clonotype was sampled from a man aged 45-65 years with COVID-19, enrolled during active disease. V usage is TRBV5-1 and J usage is TRBJ1-3; TRBD1 aligns across 10 bases. CDR3 nucleotide sequence: TGCGCCAGCAGCAGTGGGACAGGGGCTGGAAACACCATATATTTT. Translating it yields CASSSGTGAGNTIYF.